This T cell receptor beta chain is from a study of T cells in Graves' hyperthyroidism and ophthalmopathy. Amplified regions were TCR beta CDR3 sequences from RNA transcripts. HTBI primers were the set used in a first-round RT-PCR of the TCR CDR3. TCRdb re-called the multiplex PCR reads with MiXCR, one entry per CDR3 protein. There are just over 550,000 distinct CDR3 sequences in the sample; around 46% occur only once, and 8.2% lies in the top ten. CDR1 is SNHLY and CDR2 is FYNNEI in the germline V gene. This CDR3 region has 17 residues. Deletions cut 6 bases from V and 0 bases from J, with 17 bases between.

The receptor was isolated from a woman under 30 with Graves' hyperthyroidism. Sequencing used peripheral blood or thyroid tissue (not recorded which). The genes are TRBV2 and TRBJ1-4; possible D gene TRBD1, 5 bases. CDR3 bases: TGTGCCAGCAGCTTCGTCTGGGGCCGGGCAACTAATGAAAAACTGTTTTTT. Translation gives CASSFVWGRATNEKLFF.